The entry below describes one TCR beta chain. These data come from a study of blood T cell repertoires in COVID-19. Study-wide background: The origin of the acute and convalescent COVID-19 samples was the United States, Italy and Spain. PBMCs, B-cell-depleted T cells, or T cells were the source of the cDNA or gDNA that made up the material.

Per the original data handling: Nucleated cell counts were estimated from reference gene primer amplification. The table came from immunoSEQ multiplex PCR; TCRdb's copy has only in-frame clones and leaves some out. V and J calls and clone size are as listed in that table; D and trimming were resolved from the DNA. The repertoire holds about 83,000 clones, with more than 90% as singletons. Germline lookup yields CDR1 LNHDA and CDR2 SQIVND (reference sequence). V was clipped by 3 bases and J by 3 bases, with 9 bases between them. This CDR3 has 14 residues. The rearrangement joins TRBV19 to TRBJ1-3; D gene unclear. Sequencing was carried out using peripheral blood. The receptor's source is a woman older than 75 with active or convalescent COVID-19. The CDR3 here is CASSIAGLGNTIYF. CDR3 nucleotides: TGTGCCAGTAGTATTGCAGGTCTTGGAAACACCATATATTTT.